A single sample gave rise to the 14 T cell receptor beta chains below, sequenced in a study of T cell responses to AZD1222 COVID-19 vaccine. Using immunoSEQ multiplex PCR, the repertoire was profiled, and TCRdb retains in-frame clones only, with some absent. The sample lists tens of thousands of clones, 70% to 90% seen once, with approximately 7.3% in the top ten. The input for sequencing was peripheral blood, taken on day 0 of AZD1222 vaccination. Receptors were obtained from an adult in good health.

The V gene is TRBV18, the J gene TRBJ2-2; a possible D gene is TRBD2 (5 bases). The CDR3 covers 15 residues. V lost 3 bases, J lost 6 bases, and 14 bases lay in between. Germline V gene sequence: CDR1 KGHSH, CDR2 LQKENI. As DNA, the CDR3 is TGTGCCAGCTCACCCCTAGAAAGCGGTTCCGGGGAGCTGTTTTTT. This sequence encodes CASSPLESGSGELFF.

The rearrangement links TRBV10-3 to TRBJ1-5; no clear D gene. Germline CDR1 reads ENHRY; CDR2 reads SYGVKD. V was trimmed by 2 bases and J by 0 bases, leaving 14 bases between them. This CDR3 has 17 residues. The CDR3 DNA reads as TGTGCCATCAGTGAGAAGGCAGACACTTATAGCAATCAGCCCCAGCATTTT. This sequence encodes CAISEKADTYSNQPQHF.

CDR3 nucleotides: TGTGCCAGCAGCGTAGGGCAGGGTGTCGACGAGCAGTACTTC. Encoded protein: CASSVGQGVDEQYF. The chain joins TRBV9 to TRBJ2-7; TRBD1 might be the D (5 bases). The CDR3 consists of 14 residues. Trimming took off 0 bases at V and 5 bases at J, with 12 bases between the two ends. Germline-derived CDR1 and CDR2 are SGDLS and YYNGEE.

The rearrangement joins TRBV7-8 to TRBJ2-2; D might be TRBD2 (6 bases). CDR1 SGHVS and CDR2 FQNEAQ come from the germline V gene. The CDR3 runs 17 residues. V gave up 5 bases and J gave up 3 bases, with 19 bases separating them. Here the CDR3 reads CASSASRSSVYTGELFF. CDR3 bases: TGTGCCAGCAGCGCCAGCCGCTCTAGCGTCTACACCGGGGAGCTGTTTTTT. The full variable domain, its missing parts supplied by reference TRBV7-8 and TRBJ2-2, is GAGVSQSPRYKVAKRGQDVALRCDPISGHVSLFWYQQALGQGPEFLTYFQNEAQLDKSGLPSDRFFAERPEGSVSTLKIQRTQQEDSAVYLCASSASRSSVYTGELFFGEGSRLTVL.

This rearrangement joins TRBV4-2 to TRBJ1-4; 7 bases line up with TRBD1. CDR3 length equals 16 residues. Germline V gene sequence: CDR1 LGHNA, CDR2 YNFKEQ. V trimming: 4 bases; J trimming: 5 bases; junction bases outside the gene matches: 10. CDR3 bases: TGTGCCAGCAGCCGCAAACCGGGACAGCAGAATGAAAAACTGTTTTTT. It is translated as CASSRKPGQQNEKLFF.

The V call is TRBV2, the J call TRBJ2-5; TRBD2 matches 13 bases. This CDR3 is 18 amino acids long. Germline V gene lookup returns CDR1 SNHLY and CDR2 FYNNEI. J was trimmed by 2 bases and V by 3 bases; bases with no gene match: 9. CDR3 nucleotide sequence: TGTGCCAGCAGTGAGGGGGTCCCGGGACTAGCGGGACAAGAGACCCAGTACTTC. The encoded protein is CASSEGVPGLAGQETQYF. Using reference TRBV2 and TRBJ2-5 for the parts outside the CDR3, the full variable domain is EPEVTQTPSHQVTQMGQEVILRCVPISNHLYFYWYRQILGQKVEFLVSFYNNEISEKSEIFDDQFSVERPDGSNFTLKIRSTKLEDSAMYFCASSEGVPGLAGQETQYFGPGTRLLVL.

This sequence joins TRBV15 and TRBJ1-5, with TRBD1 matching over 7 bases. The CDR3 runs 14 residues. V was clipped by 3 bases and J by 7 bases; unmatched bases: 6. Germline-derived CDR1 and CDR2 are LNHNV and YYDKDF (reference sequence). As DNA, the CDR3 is TGTGCCACCAGCAGTGCAGACAGGGACCAGCCCCAGCATTTT. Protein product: CATSSADRDQPQHF.

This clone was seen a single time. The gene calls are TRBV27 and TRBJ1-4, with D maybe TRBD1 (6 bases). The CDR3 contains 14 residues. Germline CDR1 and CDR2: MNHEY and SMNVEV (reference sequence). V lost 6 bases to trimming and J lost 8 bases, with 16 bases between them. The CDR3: CASSPQGFWEKLFF. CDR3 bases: TGTGCCAGCAGCCCCCAGGGGTTTTGGGAAAAACTGTTTTTT.

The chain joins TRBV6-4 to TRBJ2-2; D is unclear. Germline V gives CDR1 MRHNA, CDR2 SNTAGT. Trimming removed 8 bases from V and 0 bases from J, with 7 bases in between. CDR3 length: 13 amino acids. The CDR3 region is CASADSNTGELFF. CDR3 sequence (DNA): TGTGCCAGCGCGGATTCGAACACCGGGGAGCTGTTTTTT.

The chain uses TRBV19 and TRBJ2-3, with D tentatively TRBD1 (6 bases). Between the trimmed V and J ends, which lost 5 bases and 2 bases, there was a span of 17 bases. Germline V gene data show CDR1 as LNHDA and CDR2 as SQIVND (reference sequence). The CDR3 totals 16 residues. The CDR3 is CASSSATGTYTDTQYF. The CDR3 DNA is TGTGCCAGTAGTTCCGCGACAGGCACCTACACAGATACGCAGTATTTT.

CDR3: CASSPGGGRVTGNTIYF. The DNA for the CDR3 is TGTGCCAGCAGCCCCGGTGGGGGCAGGGTCACTGGAAACACCATATATTTT. The rearrangement links TRBV3-1 (or the pseudogene TRBV3-2) to TRBJ1-3; a possible D gene is TRBD1 (6 bases). The CDR3 has 17 amino acids. Germline V gene lookup returns CDR1 LGHDT and CDR2 YNNKEL (reference sequence). The V end was cut by 4 bases, the J end by 2 bases, with 18 bases between.

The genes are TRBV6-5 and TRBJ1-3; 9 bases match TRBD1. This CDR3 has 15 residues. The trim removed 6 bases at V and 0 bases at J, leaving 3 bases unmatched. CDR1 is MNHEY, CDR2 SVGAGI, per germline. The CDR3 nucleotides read TGTGCCAGCAGGGGGACAGGGAGCTCTGGAAACACCATATATTTT. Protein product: CASRGTGSSGNTIYF.

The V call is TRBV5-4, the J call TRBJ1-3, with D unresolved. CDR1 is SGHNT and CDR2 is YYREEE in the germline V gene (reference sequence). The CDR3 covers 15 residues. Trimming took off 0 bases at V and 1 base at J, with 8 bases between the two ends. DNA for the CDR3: TGTGCCAGCAGCTTGGGGCCGGGGTCTGGAAACACCATATATTTT. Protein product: CASSLGPGSGNTIYF.

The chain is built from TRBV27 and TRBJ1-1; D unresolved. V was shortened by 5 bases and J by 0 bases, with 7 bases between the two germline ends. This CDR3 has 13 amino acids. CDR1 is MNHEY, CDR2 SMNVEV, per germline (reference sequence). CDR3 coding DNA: TGTGCCAGCAGTCACGCGGTGAACACTGAAGCTTTCTTT. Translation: CASSHAVNTEAFF.